This T cell receptor (beta chain) was recorded in a study of T cells in localized non-small cell lung cancer. Study-level results: Median detection of top 100 tumor clones in adjacent lung was 57 clones.

The CDR3 sequence is 15 residues long. J lost 6 bases, V lost 4 bases, and 6 bases had no gene match. Germline CDR1 reads SNHLY; CDR2 reads FYNNEI. To note about this clone: Its antigen is not known.

The method was immunoSEQ multiplex PCR; TCRdb's version includes in-frame clones alone and lacks a portion of them. The sample yields 40,000 to 60,000 clones, around nine tenths seen once. Sequenced material: PBMCs, taken before any cancer treatment. The chain recombines TRBV2 with TRBJ2-1, with 10 bases identical to TRBD2. This sequence originates from a female donor with stage II lung adenocarcinoma. This chain's CDR3 is CASSGGTSVFNEQFF. Here the CDR3 DNA reads TGTGCCAGCAGTGGGGGGACTAGCGTGTTCAATGAGCAGTTCTTC. Using reference TRBV2 and TRBJ2-1 for the parts outside the CDR3, the full variable domain is EPEVTQTPSHQVTQMGQEVILRCVPISNHLYFYWYRQILGQKVEFLVSFYNNEISEKSEIFDDQFSVERPDGSNFTLKIRSTKLEDSAMYFCASSGGTSVFNEQFFGPGTRLTVL.